These 10 T cell receptor beta chains were sequenced from one sample in a study of beta chain features in type 1 diabetes. Study results and limitations: Shorter TCRB CDR3s, moderately but significantly so, were found in Type 1 diabetes patients in all four CD4+ subsets.

The antigens these receptors bind are not known. What was sequenced were expressed TCRB transcripts, since all of the isolated RNA had been reverse transcribed. Libraries were prepared by immunoSEQ multiplex PCR; TCRdb keeps only in-frame clonotypes and omits some of them. Seen here are around 160,000 clones, about 10% observed once, and the top ten hold around 0.7%. Sequencing was done on a sample of central memory CD4+ T cells from blood. The receptors here all came from a woman aged 25 to 39 with type 1 diabetes.

This chain uses TRBV7-6 with TRBJ2-2; D may be TRBD2 (5 bases). Between the trimmed V and J ends, which lost 3 bases and 0 bases, there was a span of 14 bases. The length of the CDR3 is 17 residues. Germline CDR1 reads SGHVS; CDR2 reads FNYEAQ. The CDR3 sequence: CASSLRSGATNTGELFF. In nucleotides, the CDR3 is TGTGCCAGCAGCTTGCGCAGCGGAGCCACGAACACCGGGGAGCTGTTTTTT.

The chain joins TRBV5-1 to TRBJ2-3; 11 nucleotides line up with TRBD1. Losses at the gene ends were 4 bases for V and 0 bases for J; bases not matched to a gene: 10. The CDR3 is made up of 18 amino acids. Per the germline V gene, CDR1 is SGHRS and CDR2 is YFSETQ. The CDR3 bases are TGCGCCAGCAGCATTGGACAGGGGGCTTTCTCTAGCACAGATACGCAGTATTTT. Amino acid sequence: CASSIGQGAFSSTDTQYF.

The table lists this clone with a few counts. The chain links TRBV18 to TRBJ2-7; TRBD2 matches at 9 bases. The V and J ends lost 2 bases and 2 bases, in that order; junction bases with no gene match: 4. The CDR3 is 15 residues long. Germline V CDR1 and CDR2: KGHSH, LQKENI. The CDR3 reads CASSPGLARTYEQYF. In nucleotides, the CDR3 is TGTGCCAGCTCACCAGGACTAGCGCGCACCTACGAGCAGTACTTC. The full variable domain, with the rest looked up from reference TRBV18 and TRBJ2-7, is NAGVMQNPRHLVRRRGQEARLRCSPMKGHSHVYWYRQLPEEGLKFMVYLQKENIIDESGMPKERFSAEFPKEGPSILRIQQVVRGDSAAYFCASSPGLARTYEQYFGPGTRLTVT.

This clone was found a few times. The V gene is TRBV7-3, the J gene TRBJ2-3, with TRBD1 matching 7 bases. The V and J ends lost 1 base and 4 bases, in that order; junction bases with no gene match: 8. The CDR3 loop spans 16 amino acids. Germline CDR1 reads SGHTA; CDR2 reads FQGTGA. The CDR3 region is CASSLMGRGSADTQYF. The CDR3 nucleotides read TGTGCCAGCAGCTTAATGGGCAGGGGGTCCGCAGATACGCAGTATTTT.

This chain joins TRBV30 and TRBJ1-1; the D is unclear. The CDR3 consists of 13 residues. V gave up 2 bases and J gave up 3 bases, with 10 bases separating them. Germline CDR1 GTSNPN, CDR2 SVGIG (reference sequence). CDR3 in amino acids: CAWSRNSDTEAFF. CDR3 DNA: TGTGCCTGGAGTCGTAATAGTGACACTGAAGCTTTCTTT.

This clone was recorded a few times. This sequence joins TRBV7-2 and TRBJ2-3; 7 bases fit TRBD2. With 5 bases clipped from V and 3 bases from J, the junction kept 5 bases outside the gene matches. The germline CDR1 and CDR2 sequences are SGHTA and FQGNSA. The CDR3 has 14 amino acids. DNA of the CDR3: TGTGCCAGCAGCGTAGGACTAGTTACAGATACGCAGTATTTT. It codes for CASSVGLVTDTQYF.

This chain links TRBV5-4 with TRBJ2-5; maybe TRBD2 (5 bases). The CDR3 has 14 amino acids. Per the germline V gene, CDR1 is SGHNT and CDR2 is YYREEE (reference sequence). The germline V and J ends were trimmed by 1 base and 2 bases, with 9 bases remaining between them. The CDR3 nucleotides read TGTGCCAGCAGCTTGTTACTAGATCAAGAGACCCAGTACTTC. Its protein is CASSLLLDQETQYF.

This clone came up a few times. The chain combines TRBV4-1 with TRBJ2-7, with D perhaps matching TRBD2 (6 bases). CDR3 length equals 17 residues. V was pared by 1 base and J by 4 bases, with 20 bases between. Germline lookup yields CDR1 MGHRA and CDR2 YSYEKL. CDR3 sequence reads: CASSQVPRGVRGYEQYF. CDR3 DNA sequence: TGCGCCAGCAGCCAAGTCCCAAGGGGCGTTCGGGGGTACGAGCAGTACTTC.

This clone was counted a few times. The V call is TRBV25-1, the J call TRBJ1-2; 7 bases line up with TRBD1. The CDR3 is 15 amino acids. The V gene's germline CDR1 is MGHDK and CDR2 SYGVNS. J lost 0 bases, V lost 2 bases, and 3 bases had no gene match. The CDR3 nucleotides are TGTGCCAGCAGTGAACTTGGACAGGCTAACTATGGCTACACCTTC. It specifies CASSELGQANYGYTF.

The chain uses TRBV19 and TRBJ2-5; 7 positions match TRBD2. This CDR3 comprises 16 residues. The ends lost 5 bases at V and 5 bases at J; junction bases unmatched: 14. The germline V gene has CDR1 LNHDA and CDR2 SQIVND (reference sequence). CDR3 protein: CASSWREGSGKETQYF. The CDR3 bases are TGTGCCAGTAGTTGGAGGGAGGGATCGGGAAAGGAGACCCAGTACTTC.